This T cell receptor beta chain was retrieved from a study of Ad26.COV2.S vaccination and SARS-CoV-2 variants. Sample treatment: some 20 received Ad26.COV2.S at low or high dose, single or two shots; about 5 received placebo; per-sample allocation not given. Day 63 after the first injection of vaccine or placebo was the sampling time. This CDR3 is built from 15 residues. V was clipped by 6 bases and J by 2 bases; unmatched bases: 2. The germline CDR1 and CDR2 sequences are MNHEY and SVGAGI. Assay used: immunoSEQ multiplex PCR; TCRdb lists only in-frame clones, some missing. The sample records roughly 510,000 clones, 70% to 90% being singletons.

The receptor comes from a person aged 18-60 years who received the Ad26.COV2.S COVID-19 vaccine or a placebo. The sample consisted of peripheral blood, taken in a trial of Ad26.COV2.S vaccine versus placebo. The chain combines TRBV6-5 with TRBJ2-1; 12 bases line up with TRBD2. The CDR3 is CASRLAGGTYNEQFF. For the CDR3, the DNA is TGTGCCAGCAGACTAGCGGGAGGTACCTACAATGAGCAGTTCTTC.